Below are 7 T cell receptor beta chains sequenced from a single sample in a study of control samples from healthy donors and cancer patients. The repertoire was sequenced with immunoSEQ multiplex PCR; TCRdb's copy has only in-frame clones and lacks some. The data contain about 110,000 clones, 88% of them singletons. The sample consisted of PBMCs. All receptors derive from a woman aged 55 to 70 with lung cancer.

This sequence joins TRBV6-5 and TRBJ2-7; TRBD1 aligns across 9 bases. This CDR3 is 16 amino acids long. Germline values: CDR1 MNHEY, CDR2 SVGAGI. After removal of 0 bases from V and 6 bases from J, the junction contained 9 bases not matched to a gene. CDR3 coding DNA: TGTGCCAGCAGTTACTCCGTTCGGGACAGGGTAGGCGAGCAGTACTTC. Encoded protein: CASSYSVRDRVGEQYF.

The chain uses TRBV20-1 and TRBJ2-7; 9 nucleotides agree with TRBD2. The CDR3 is 12 residues long. V was clipped by 3 bases and J by 12 bases; unmatched bases: 9. Germline CDR1 DFQATT, CDR2 SNEGSKA (reference sequence). The CDR3 spells CSASDGREGMYF. The CDR3 DNA follows: TGCAGTGCTAGTGACGGGCGGGAGGGTATGTACTTC.

The rearrangement uses TRBV18 and TRBJ1-2; 7 bases match TRBD1. Germline assignment: CDR1 KGHSH and CDR2 LQKENI. The CDR3 contains 13 residues. With V trimmed by 5 bases and J by 12 bases, 12 bases remained unmatched. The CDR3 DNA follows: TGTGCCAGCTCAGACGGACAGGAGCAAGGGGACACCTTC. Translation gives CASSDGQEQGDTF.

The chain recombines TRBV7-2 with TRBJ2-7, with D possibly matching TRBD1 (5 bases). The V and J ends lost 1 base and 2 bases respectively, with 12 bases between them. Germline assignment: CDR1 SGHTA and CDR2 FQGNSA. The CDR3 covers 15 residues. CDR3 amino acids: CASSLEGLQTYEQYF. As DNA, the CDR3 is TGTGCCAGCAGCTTAGAGGGGCTTCAAACCTACGAGCAGTACTTC.

This sequence joins TRBV7-9 and TRBJ1-1, with D uncertain. Germline CDR1 is SEHNR and CDR2 is FQNEAQ (reference sequence). V was shortened by 8 bases and J by 2 bases, with 12 bases between the two germline ends. The CDR3 loop spans 13 amino acids. This CDR3 is CASFGDINTEAFF. CDR3 DNA: TGTGCCAGCTTCGGTGATATTAACACTGAAGCTTTCTTT.

In nucleotides, the CDR3 is TGTGCCAGTAGTATAGACCGACAGGGCCGAACTAATGAAAAACTGTTTTTT. Protein sequence: CASSIDRQGRTNEKLFF. This chain links TRBV19 with TRBJ1-4; TRBD1 aligns across 7 bases. The CDR3 contains 17 residues. Germline V CDR1 and CDR2: LNHDA, SQIVND (reference sequence). The ends lost 0 bases at V and 1 base at J; junction bases unmatched: 5.

The rearrangement links TRBV12-5 to TRBJ2-7, with D perhaps TRBD2 (5 bases). With 3 bases removed from V and 5 bases from J, the gap between germline ends came to 8 bases. The CDR3 totals 12 residues. Germline CDR1 and CDR2: LGHNT and FRNRAP. The CDR3: CASGFEGNEQYF. The CDR3 DNA follows: TGTGCTAGTGGTTTTGAGGGAAACGAGCAGTACTTC.